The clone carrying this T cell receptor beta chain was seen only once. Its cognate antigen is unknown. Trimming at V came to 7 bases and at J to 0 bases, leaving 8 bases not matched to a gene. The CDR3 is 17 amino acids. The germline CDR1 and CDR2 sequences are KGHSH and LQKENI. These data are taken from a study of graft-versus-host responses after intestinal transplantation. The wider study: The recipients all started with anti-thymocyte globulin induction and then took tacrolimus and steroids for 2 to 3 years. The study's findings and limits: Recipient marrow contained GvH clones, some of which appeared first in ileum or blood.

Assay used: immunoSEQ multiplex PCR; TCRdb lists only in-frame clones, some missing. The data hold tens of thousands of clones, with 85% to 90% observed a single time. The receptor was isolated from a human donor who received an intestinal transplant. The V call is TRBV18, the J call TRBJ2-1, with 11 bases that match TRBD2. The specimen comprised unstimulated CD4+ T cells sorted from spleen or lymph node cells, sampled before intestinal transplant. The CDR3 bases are TGTGCCAGCTTTCTAGCGGGAGGACCTAGCTCCTACAATGAGCAGTTCTTC. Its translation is CASFLAGGPSSYNEQFF.